This record concerns one T cell receptor (beta chain) sequence. Germline-derived CDR1 and CDR2 are LNHDA and SQIVND (reference sequence). With V trimmed by 6 bases and J by 0 bases, 14 bases remained unmatched. The CDR3 spans 20 residues. Libraries were prepared by immunoSEQ multiplex PCR; TCRdb keeps only in-frame clonotypes and omits some of them. The table has tens of thousands of clones, approximately 91% seen once. The data are from a study of T cell changes during pregnancy in multiple sclerosis. The TCR originated in a female donor in good health, serving as a control in a pregnancy study. Some clones in this sample may be carry-over from other donors' samples. Material: PBMCs, obtained in the first trimester of pregnancy. This chain links TRBV19 with TRBJ2-1; 13 nucleotides line up with TRBD2. CDR3 sequence reads: CASRPTPGLAGTSSYNEQFF. The CDR3 nucleotides read TGTGCCAGTAGACCAACCCCGGGACTAGCGGGGACAAGCTCCTACAATGAGCAGTTCTTC.